A selection of T cell receptor beta chains follows, all from one sample in a study of T cell responses to AZD1222 COVID-19 vaccine. This table comes from immunoSEQ multiplex PCR, and its TCRdb copy is limited to in-frame clones, with some not included. The sample has roughly 130,000 clones; about 89% are singletons. The sequenced sample was peripheral blood, obtained 28 days after the second dose of the MenACWY control vaccine. These TCRs come from an adult who received the MenACWY meningococcal vaccine as a control. The CDR3 runs from the conserved cysteine through the conserved F or W. Each record gives: J gene, clone size, D gene, V gene, CDR3 protein, CDR3 DNA. The D gene is left open where the match is weak. Clone size appears in some rows only: once, few, many, or a class for an expanded clone.

j_call: TRBJ1-3; clone_size: .; d_call: .; v_call: TRBV5-4; cdr3_aa: CASSLDGSGNTIYF; cdr3_nt: TGTGCCAGCAGCTTGGATGGCTCTGGAAACACCATATATTTT
j_call: TRBJ2-1; clone_size: .; d_call: TRBD2; v_call: TRBV29-1; cdr3_aa: CSVGASGRVSLYNEQFF; cdr3_nt: TGCAGCGTTGGTGCTAGCGGGAGGGTTTCACTCTACAATGAGCAGTTCTTC
j_call: TRBJ1-4; clone_size: .; d_call: .; v_call: TRBV7-9; cdr3_aa: CASSRERRSANEKLFF; cdr3_nt: TGTGCCAGCAGCCGAGAAAGGAGATCGGCTAATGAAAAACTGTTTTTT
j_call: TRBJ2-5; clone_size: .; d_call: .; v_call: TRBV12-3/TRBV12-4; cdr3_aa: CASSIRGGETQYF; cdr3_nt: TGTGCCAGCAGTATCAGGGGAGGGGAGACCCAGTACTTC
j_call: TRBJ2-7; clone_size: few; d_call: .; v_call: TRBV7-9; cdr3_aa: CASSHSQAEQYF; cdr3_nt: TGTGCCAGCAGCCACTCCCAGGCCGAGCAGTACTTC
j_call: TRBJ2-7; clone_size: .; d_call: TRBD1; v_call: TRBV18; cdr3_aa: CASSPPRGEQYF; cdr3_nt: TGTGCCAGCTCACCACCCAGGGGGGAGCAGTACTTC
j_call: TRBJ2-7; clone_size: .; d_call: TRBD2; v_call: TRBV6-5; cdr3_aa: CASTILASGTYEQYF; cdr3_nt: TGTGCCAGCACTATCCTGGCTAGCGGGACCTACGAGCAGTACTTC
j_call: TRBJ1-5; clone_size: .; d_call: TRBD1; v_call: TRBV28; cdr3_aa: CASISGQGSYSNQPQHF; cdr3_nt: TGTGCCAGCATTTCCGGACAGGGCTCTTATAGCAATCAGCCCCAGCATTTT
j_call: TRBJ1-1; clone_size: few; d_call: TRBD1; v_call: TRBV18; cdr3_aa: CASSPRAGGTEAFF; cdr3_nt: TGTGCCAGCTCACCACGGGCAGGGGGCACTGAAGCTTTCTTT
j_call: TRBJ2-7; clone_size: .; d_call: TRBD2; v_call: TRBV4-3; cdr3_aa: CASSQDIGVAGENEQYF; cdr3_nt: TGCGCCAGCAGCCAAGATATCGGGGTAGCGGGGGAAAACGAGCAGTACTTC
j_call: TRBJ1-5; clone_size: .; d_call: TRBD1; v_call: TRBV25-1; cdr3_aa: CASSAGGSNQPQHF; cdr3_nt: TGTGCCAGCAGTGCAGGGGGTAGCAATCAGCCCCAGCATTTT
j_call: TRBJ2-7; clone_size: .; d_call: TRBD1; v_call: TRBV5-4; cdr3_aa: CASSHGQGDYEQYF; cdr3_nt: TGTGCCAGCAGCCACGGACAGGGCGACTACGAGCAGTACTTC
j_call: TRBJ2-1; clone_size: .; d_call: .; v_call: TRBV3-1/TRBV3-2; cdr3_aa: CASTEGLSYNEQFF; cdr3_nt: TGTGCCAGCACAGAGGGCCTCTCCTACAATGAGCAGTTCTTC
j_call: TRBJ2-1; clone_size: .; d_call: .; v_call: TRBV3-1/TRBV3-2; cdr3_aa: CASSSSVGSYNEQFF; cdr3_nt: TGTGCCAGCAGTTCTAGCGTTGGGTCCTACAATGAGCAGTTCTTC
j_call: TRBJ2-7; clone_size: once; d_call: TRBD2; v_call: TRBV7-9; cdr3_aa: CASSLGGGRSTYEQYF; cdr3_nt: TGTGCCAGCAGCTTAGGGGGGGGACGCAGCACCTACGAGCAGTACTTC
j_call: TRBJ2-7; clone_size: .; d_call: TRBD1; v_call: TRBV9; cdr3_aa: CASSGQGSYEQYF; cdr3_nt: TGTGCCAGCAGCGGACAGGGGTCCTACGAGCAGTACTTC
j_call: TRBJ2-1; clone_size: .; d_call: TRBD2; v_call: TRBV19; cdr3_aa: CASSIALASYNEQFF; cdr3_nt: TGTGCCAGTAGTATAGCACTAGCGAGCTACAATGAGCAGTTCTTC
j_call: TRBJ2-7; clone_size: .; d_call: .; v_call: TRBV7-2; cdr3_aa: CASSLLGPYEQYF; cdr3_nt: TGTGCCAGCAGCTTGTTGGGTCCCTACGAGCAGTACTTC
j_call: TRBJ1-4; clone_size: .; d_call: .; v_call: TRBV3-1/TRBV3-2; cdr3_aa: CASSLRTIQGEKLFF; cdr3_nt: TGTGCCAGCAGCCTTAGGACGATTCAGGGAGAAAAACTGTTTTTT
j_call: TRBJ2-3; clone_size: .; d_call: .; v_call: TRBV28; cdr3_aa: CATIDNSVGTDTQYF; cdr3_nt: TGTGCCACCATAGATAACTCGGTGGGGACAGATACGCAGTATTTT
j_call: TRBJ1-6; clone_size: .; d_call: TRBD1; v_call: TRBV4-1; cdr3_aa: CASSQEEDRRSYNSPLHF; cdr3_nt: TGCGCCAGCAGCCAAGAGGAGGACAGGCGCTCCTATAATTCACCCCTCCACTTT
j_call: TRBJ1-5; clone_size: .; d_call: .; v_call: TRBV2; cdr3_aa: CASRLRLAGNQPQHF; cdr3_nt: TGTGCCAGCAGGTTGAGACTAGCTGGCAATCAGCCCCAGCATTTT
j_call: TRBJ2-3; clone_size: .; d_call: TRBD2; v_call: TRBV27; cdr3_aa: CASSFIGGGAGLADTQYF; cdr3_nt: TGTGCCAGCAGTTTTATCGGCGGGGGGGCCGGCTTGGCAGATACGCAGTATTTT
j_call: TRBJ1-6; clone_size: .; d_call: .; v_call: TRBV20-1; cdr3_aa: CSASVQGGSPLHF; cdr3_nt: TGCAGTGCTAGTGTGCAGGGCGGTTCACCCCTCCACTTT
j_call: TRBJ1-5; clone_size: .; d_call: TRBD1; v_call: TRBV27; cdr3_aa: CASSSRTGSHQPQHF; cdr3_nt: TGTGCCAGCAGTTCCCGGACAGGGTCTCATCAGCCCCAGCATTTT
j_call: TRBJ2-5; clone_size: .; d_call: .; v_call: TRBV7-8; cdr3_aa: CASSLVLAGGQETQYF; cdr3_nt: TGTGCCAGCAGCTTAGTGTTAGCTGGGGGCCAAGAGACCCAGTACTTC
j_call: TRBJ1-2; clone_size: .; d_call: .; v_call: TRBV28; cdr3_aa: CASKRGDRYGYTF; cdr3_nt: TGTGCCAGCAAGCGGGGGGACCGCTATGGCTACACCTTC
j_call: TRBJ2-7; clone_size: .; d_call: .; v_call: TRBV3-1/TRBV3-2; cdr3_aa: CASSDDRSPRYEQYF; cdr3_nt: TGTGCCAGCAGCGATGACAGGAGCCCTCGCTACGAGCAGTACTTC
j_call: TRBJ2-5; clone_size: .; d_call: .; v_call: TRBV7-9; cdr3_aa: CASSSGRGAGEETQYF; cdr3_nt: TGTGCCAGCAGCTCAGGCCGGGGGGCGGGTGAAGAGACCCAGTACTTC
j_call: TRBJ1-3; clone_size: .; d_call: .; v_call: TRBV5-1; cdr3_aa: CASRLGNTIYF; cdr3_nt: TGCGCCAGCAGATTAGGAAACACCATATATTTT
j_call: TRBJ2-3; clone_size: .; d_call: TRBD2; v_call: TRBV5-1; cdr3_aa: CASSFIAGGPEGTDTQYF; cdr3_nt: TGCGCCAGCAGCTTTATAGCGGGAGGGCCTGAGGGCACAGATACGCAGTATTTT
j_call: TRBJ2-5; clone_size: .; d_call: TRBD1; v_call: TRBV18; cdr3_aa: CASSPGGQGQETQYF; cdr3_nt: TGTGCCAGCTCACCAGGCGGACAGGGGCAGGAGACCCAGTACTTC
j_call: TRBJ2-7; clone_size: .; d_call: .; v_call: TRBV3-1/TRBV3-2; cdr3_aa: CASSPQGAGEQYF; cdr3_nt: TGTGCCAGCAGCCCCCAGGGCGCGGGAGAGCAGTACTTC
j_call: TRBJ2-4; clone_size: once; d_call: .; v_call: TRBV19; cdr3_aa: CASRNLAKNIQYF; cdr3_nt: TGTGCCAGTAGAAATCTAGCCAAAAACATTCAGTACTTC
j_call: TRBJ2-7; clone_size: .; d_call: .; v_call: TRBV7-9; cdr3_aa: CASSFGAEQYF; cdr3_nt: TGTGCCAGCAGCTTCGGGGCCGAGCAGTACTTC
j_call: TRBJ1-4; clone_size: .; d_call: .; v_call: TRBV5-1; cdr3_aa: CASSDNTEFNEKLFF; cdr3_nt: TGCGCCAGCAGCGACAACACAGAATTTAATGAAAAACTGTTTTTT
j_call: TRBJ1-6; clone_size: few; d_call: TRBD1; v_call: TRBV6-5; cdr3_aa: CASSRTRGNSPLHF; cdr3_nt: TGTGCCAGCAGCCGAACCAGGGGGAACTCACCCCTCCACTTT
j_call: TRBJ2-7; clone_size: few; d_call: TRBD2; v_call: TRBV4-3; cdr3_aa: CASSQGASGTVYEQYF; cdr3_nt: TGCGCCAGCAGCCAAGGGGCTAGCGGGACCGTTTACGAGCAGTACTTC
j_call: TRBJ1-4; clone_size: .; d_call: .; v_call: TRBV5-1; cdr3_aa: CASSLSGLEEKLFF; cdr3_nt: TGCGCCAGCAGCTTATCAGGGTTAGAGGAAAAACTGTTTTTT
j_call: TRBJ2-5; clone_size: .; d_call: .; v_call: TRBV6-6; cdr3_aa: CASRTEETQYF; cdr3_nt: TGTGCCAGCAGGACAGAAGAGACCCAGTACTTC
j_call: TRBJ2-7; clone_size: once; d_call: TRBD1; v_call: TRBV5-1; cdr3_aa: CASSRLRTGEEQYF; cdr3_nt: TGCGCCAGCAGTAGGCTCCGGACAGGGGAAGAGCAGTACTTC
j_call: TRBJ2-1; clone_size: .; d_call: .; v_call: TRBV14; cdr3_aa: CASSQDLGEKQFF; cdr3_nt: TGTGCCAGCAGCCAAGATCTCGGGGAGAAGCAGTTCTTC
j_call: TRBJ2-7; clone_size: .; d_call: .; v_call: TRBV20-1; cdr3_aa: CSARSGDEQYF; cdr3_nt: TGCAGTGCTAGATCCGGGGACGAGCAGTACTTC
j_call: TRBJ2-7; clone_size: .; d_call: .; v_call: TRBV2; cdr3_aa: CASSDMRVFYEQYF; cdr3_nt: TGTGCCAGCAGTGATATGAGGGTTTTCTACGAGCAGTACTTC
j_call: TRBJ1-4; clone_size: .; d_call: .; v_call: TRBV7-9; cdr3_aa: CASSLDADEKLFF; cdr3_nt: TGTGCCAGCAGCTTAGACGCGGATGAAAAACTGTTTTTT
j_call: TRBJ2-7; clone_size: .; d_call: .; v_call: TRBV2; cdr3_aa: CASSYPWERGSWGYEQYF; cdr3_nt: TGTGCCAGCAGTTATCCCTGGGAACGTGGGTCGTGGGGCTACGAGCAGTACTTC